This TCR beta chain was observed in a study of blood T cell repertoires in COVID-19. Per germline, CDR1 MNHEY and CDR2 SVGAGI. Trimming removed 11 bases from V and 7 bases from J, with 20 bases in between. This CDR3 contains 13 residues. The table came from immunoSEQ multiplex PCR; TCRdb's copy has only in-frame clones and leaves some out. The sample consists of approximately 72,000 clones, over 75% of them appearing once. The sequence derives from a man over 45 with acute or convalescent COVID-19. Sequencing input: peripheral blood. The chain has TRBV6-5 and TRBJ1-2, with D possibly TRBD1 on 6 matching bases. CDR3 coding DNA: TGTGCCGTCAGGCCCCCGGGACAAGGTGGCTACACCTTC. As protein: CAVRPPGQGGYTF.